This T cell receptor beta chain was sequenced for a study of T cell responses to AZD1222 COVID-19 vaccine. Across the study: Second-dose timings of about 4 or about 12 weeks were pooled. Study observations and caveats: There were repertoire samples only from the period after the peak T cell response. There were vaccine-associated CD4 TCRs across spike, dominant at 160-218 and 743-854. Only a handful of AZD1222 recipients were seropositive at baseline.

Points on this clone: Antigen unknown.

Sequencing was performed with immunoSEQ multiplex PCR; in TCRdb, only in-frame clones are kept and a portion is missing. This sample has 150,000 or so clones, with 89% found just once. CDR1 and CDR2 (germline): SGHDT, YYEEEE. Deletions cut 1 base from V and 6 bases from J, with 11 bases between. The CDR3 has 13 amino acids. The rearrangement uses TRBV5-6 and TRBJ2-7; no clear D gene. The starting material was peripheral blood, obtained on day 0 of AZD1222 vaccination. This sequence was found in an adult in good health. This CDR3 is CASSLNHVVEQYF. The CDR3 DNA follows: TGTGCCAGCAGCTTGAACCACGTAGTCGAGCAGTACTTC. The whole variable domain, remainder taken from reference TRBV5-6 and TRBJ2-7, is DAGVTQSPTHLIKTRGQQVTLRCSPKSGHDTVSWYQQALGQGPQFIFQYYEEEERQRGNFPDRFSGHQFPNYSSELNVNALLLGDSALYLCASSLNHVVEQYFGPGTRLTVT.